Here is one T cell receptor (beta chain) with its context. Antigen unknown. Germline V CDR1 and CDR2: MNHEY, SMNVEV (reference sequence). The CDR3 totals 14 residues. V was pared by 5 bases and J by 0 bases, with 4 bases of the junction left unmatched. This specimen comes from a study of identifying expanded T cells in peripheral blood. Assay: immunoSEQ multiplex PCR; the TCRdb copy retains only in-frame clones and omits some. The sample shows 65,000 to 95,000 clones, 84% of them seen only once. Findings of the study overall: About 1.2 clones differed between technical replicates, versus around 15 and 19 over time.

The material sequenced was blood. This chain joins TRBV27 and TRBJ2-7; 7 bases agree with TRBD1. The clonotype originates from a person aged 18 to 69 in good health. The CDR3 DNA is TGTGCCAGCAGTCCGGGACAGATCTCCTACGAGCAGTACTTC. This codes for CASSPGQISYEQYF.